This TCR beta chain derives from a study of a mutant IDH1 vaccine in newly diagnosed glioma. Study as a whole: Commencement of vaccination occurred 4-6 weeks following radiotherapy alone, or concurrently with temozolomide cycles.

The time point: week 35, safety follow-up. In every dose of vaccine, 300 ug of mutant IDH1 20-mer peptide was given alongside topical imiquimod. The data were produced by immunoSEQ multiplex PCR, yet TCRdb's version contains in-frame clones alone and is incomplete. Seen here are 68,000 or so clones, roughly 83% observed once, and the top ten hold 10% to 15%. V was pared by 1 base and J by 1 base, with 8 bases between. Germline V lookup: CDR1 SNHLY, CDR2 FYNNEI. The CDR3 runs 15 residues. Points on this clone: Its specificity is unknown.

The origin of this receptor is a young man with glioma. The chain uses TRBV2 and TRBJ2-4, with a weak D call TRBD1 (5 bases). Material: PBMCs, obtained from a glioma patient whose treatment included an IDH1 peptide vaccine. The CDR3 DNA follows: TGTGCCAGCAGTGAAGGGGGCGCGGCCAAAAACATTCAGTACTTC. This translates into CASSEGGAAKNIQYF.